This T cell receptor (beta chain) was sequenced in a study of shared clonotypes between healthy human individuals (dated by TCRdb to about 2020). About the study as a whole: The cohort included three men and a couple of women between 18 and 49 years of age. For each donor, CD4 naive and CD4 memory were each given three plates, CD8 naive was given two plates, and CD8 memory was given one plate. To estimate repertoire size and how much clonotypes are shared between individuals, the study performed deep sequencing of blood TCR repertoires from roughly five healthy adults. Libraries were prepared and TCR repertoires were sequenced by different laboratories using diverse techniques, in order to increase sequencing depth and limit assay-specific biases. Between about 0.94 and 10 billion PBMCs per donor were obtained by leukapheresis. Overall results and qualifications from the work: Based on pairwise subsampling, the degree of clonotype sharing among donors was expected to be affected by sequencing depth. Around 5.4% of naive CD4, 3.5% of naive CD8, about 2.1% of memory CD4, and around 0.42% of memory CD8 clonotypes were shared across a few donors. Rarefaction of sorted-subset datasets indicated incomplete sequencing despite the large sequencing depth. Clonotypes shared by all four sorted-subset donors showed higher generation probabilities than non-shared clonotypes. Estimated clonotype richness was generally larger for naive than for memory subsets. Because the study included a small number of donors, the genetic and exposure-history diversity represented was limited. Sampling was restricted to blood, and TCR repertoires in tissue are likely to differ from TCR repertoires in blood.

In the germline V gene, CDR1 corresponds to SGHTA and CDR2 to FQGNSA. V loses 5 bases of germline sequence and J loses 4 bases, and the interval between the two ends is 17 bases. Including the terminal cysteine and phenylalanine, the CDR3 comprises 15 residues. The retained sequence is limited to the CDR3, 45 bases, with the frame set at the first base. Donors were healthy HIV-negative adults with no recently reported acute infections or vaccinations. Every donor was a Caucasian adult living in Nashville, Tennessee, USA. CD4+ T cells were enriched by magnetic negative selection; naive cells were then positively selected on CD45RA, and the negative fraction formed the memory subset. After blood collection by leukapheresis, PBMCs were isolated using Ficoll-Histopaque density gradient centrifugation and then cryopreserved in the vapor phase of liquid nitrogen. Analytical flow cytometry was used to check the purity and quantity of every magnetically sorted T cell population. Genomic DNA was isolated from each sorted fraction and quantified by UV absorbance on a Nanodrop 2000c.

Details on this clone: The target of this receptor is not known. Per-base qualities were not stored, and no clone one base away is much larger.

Using the deep immunoSEQ assay, TCR CDR3 regions were amplified from genomic DNA by multiplex PCR. Genomic DNA extracted from each cell subset was distributed evenly over all wells of several immunoSEQ 96-well plates, and each plate served as one replicate. For sorted subsets, 150 to 200 ng genomic DNA, equal to approximately 30,000 T cell genomes, was loaded into each replicate PCR. The purified libraries were quantified using a Qubit 3.0 fluorometer, sized with a Bioanalyzer 2100, and then quantified again using the KAPA Library Quantification kit. Every immunoSEQ 96-well plate was sequenced on a separate single-read 150-cycle Illumina NextSeq 550 flow cell. The paper's processing steps were these. Because the immunoSEQ output held only junctional sequences and lacked quality scores, the filtering could not match the filtering applied to full-length reads. To assign V/J genes and CDR3, sequences were annotated using PyIR, a Python wrapper for IgBLAST v1.9, with IMGT germline references. Any read was removed if the V/J assignment was weak (E-value above 1e-6), the CDR3 was missing, or the read contained stop codons, out-of-frame junctions, or ambiguous translated residues. V3J clonotypes were defined as sequences sharing the same inferred V gene, J gene, and CDR3 amino acid sequence. The percentage overlap between two repertoires was calculated by dividing the number of shared unique clonotypes by the size of the smaller repertoire. Three approaches were used to assess repertoire richness: RTK rarefaction, the Chao1 estimator, and Recon v2.1 estimates of unobserved clonotypes. Generation probabilities were computed with OLGA for all TCRbeta clonotypes obtained by the gDNA method from a few donors. Entries here come from immuneACCESS through TCRdb and include only in-frame sequences with V and J called. Some clones fail to appear in such tables; in the studies checked, an unresolved V gene covers under half of the shortfall, and the cause of the remainder is unknown. The V and J calls and clone size were taken over from that table, and D and trimming were inferred from the DNA. For this sample there are about 2.3 million clones; 93% appear just once. Of the sample, about 0.37% falls within the top ten clones.

The rearrangement combines TRBV7-2 with TRBJ2-5; TRBD2 is a possible D gene, resting on 5 matching bases. Sequenced sample: naive CD4+ T cells from PBMCs. The cell subset or site tag for this specimen amounts to: CD45RA+ positively selected. This receptor was taken from a young man in good health. Some clones in this sample may be carry-over from other donors' samples. Read as DNA, the sequence is TGTGCCAGCAGCCAAAATGGGCGGGTTGTAGAGACCCAGTACTTC. The translation is CASSQNGRVVETQYF.